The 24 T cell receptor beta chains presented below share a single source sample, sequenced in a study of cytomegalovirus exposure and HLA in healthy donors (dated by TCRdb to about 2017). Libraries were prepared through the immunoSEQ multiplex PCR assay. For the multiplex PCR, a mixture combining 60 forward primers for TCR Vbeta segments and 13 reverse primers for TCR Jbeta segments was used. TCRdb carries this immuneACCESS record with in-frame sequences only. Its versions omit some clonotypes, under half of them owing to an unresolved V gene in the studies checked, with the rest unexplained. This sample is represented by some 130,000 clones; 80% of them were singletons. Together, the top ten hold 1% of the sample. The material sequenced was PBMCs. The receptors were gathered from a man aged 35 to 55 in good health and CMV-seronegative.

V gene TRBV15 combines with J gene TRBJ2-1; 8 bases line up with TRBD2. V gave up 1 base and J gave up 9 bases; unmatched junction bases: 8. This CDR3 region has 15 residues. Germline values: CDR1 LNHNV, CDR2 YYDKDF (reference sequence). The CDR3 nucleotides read TGTGCCACCAGCAGAGTCGGGAGGGGCGACGGTGAGCAGTTCTTC. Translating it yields CATSRVGRGDGEQFF.

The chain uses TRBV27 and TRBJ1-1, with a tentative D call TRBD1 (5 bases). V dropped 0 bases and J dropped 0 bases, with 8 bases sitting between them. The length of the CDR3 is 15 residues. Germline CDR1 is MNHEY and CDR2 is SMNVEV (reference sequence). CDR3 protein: CASSLSAGMNTEAFF. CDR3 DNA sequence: TGTGCCAGCAGTTTATCTGCAGGGATGAACACTGAAGCTTTCTTT.

The CDR3 DNA follows: TGTGCCAGCAGTCCGGGACTCTACAATGAGCAGTTCTTC. Translated: CASSPGLYNEQFF. This chain joins TRBV27 and TRBJ2-1; a weak D match, TRBD2 (6 bases). Trimming shortened V by 5 bases and J by 3 bases, and 8 bases separated the two germline ends. The CDR3 has 13 residues. Germline lookup yields CDR1 MNHEY and CDR2 SMNVEV (reference sequence).

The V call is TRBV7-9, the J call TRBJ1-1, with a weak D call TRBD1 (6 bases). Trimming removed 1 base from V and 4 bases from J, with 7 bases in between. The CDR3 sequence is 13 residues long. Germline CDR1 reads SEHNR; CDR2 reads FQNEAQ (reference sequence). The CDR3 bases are TGTGCCAGCAGCTTAGAACAGGGCACTGAAGCTTTCTTT. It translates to CASSLEQGTEAFF.

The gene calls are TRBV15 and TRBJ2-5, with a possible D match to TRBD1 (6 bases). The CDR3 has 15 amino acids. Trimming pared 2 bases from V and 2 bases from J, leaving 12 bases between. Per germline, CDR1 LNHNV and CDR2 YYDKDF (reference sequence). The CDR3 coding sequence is TGTGCCACCAGCAGACTCCCCCAGGGGCAAGAGACCCAGTACTTC. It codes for CATSRLPQGQETQYF.

The CDR3 sequence is CASSRGDIGDEQYF. The CDR3 region has the DNA TGTGCCAGCAGTCGGGGGGACATCGGCGACGAGCAGTACTTC. The rearrangement links TRBV28 to TRBJ2-7; TRBD2 is a possible D gene (7 bases). The CDR3 extends over 14 amino acids. The V and J ends lost 5 bases and 5 bases respectively, with 16 bases between them. Germline-derived CDR1 and CDR2 are MDHEN and SYDVKM.

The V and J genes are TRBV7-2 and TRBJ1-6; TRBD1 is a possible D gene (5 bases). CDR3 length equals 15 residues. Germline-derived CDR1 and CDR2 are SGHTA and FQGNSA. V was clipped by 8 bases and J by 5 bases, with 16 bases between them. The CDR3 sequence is CASGFSGANNSPLHF. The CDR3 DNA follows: TGTGCCAGCGGGTTTAGCGGGGCAAATAATTCACCCCTCCACTTT.

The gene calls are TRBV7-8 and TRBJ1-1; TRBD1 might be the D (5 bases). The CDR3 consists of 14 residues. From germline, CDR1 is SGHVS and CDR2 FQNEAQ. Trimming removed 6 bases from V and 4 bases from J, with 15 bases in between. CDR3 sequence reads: CASRDRGRGTEAFF. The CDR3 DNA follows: TGTGCCAGCAGAGACCGTGGGAGGGGCACTGAAGCTTTCTTT.

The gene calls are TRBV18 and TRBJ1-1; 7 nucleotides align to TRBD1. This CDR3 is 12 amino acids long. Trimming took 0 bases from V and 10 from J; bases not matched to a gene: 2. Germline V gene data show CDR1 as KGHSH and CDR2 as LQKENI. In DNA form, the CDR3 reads TGTGCCAGCTCACCACCTGACAGGGCAGCTTTCTTT. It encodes CASSPPDRAAFF.

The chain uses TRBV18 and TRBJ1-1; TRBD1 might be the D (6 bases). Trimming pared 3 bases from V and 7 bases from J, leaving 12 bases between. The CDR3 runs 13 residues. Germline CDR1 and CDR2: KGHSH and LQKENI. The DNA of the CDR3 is TGTGCCAGCTCACCCGGGACATCCCGTGAAGCTTTCTTT. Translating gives CASSPGTSREAFF.

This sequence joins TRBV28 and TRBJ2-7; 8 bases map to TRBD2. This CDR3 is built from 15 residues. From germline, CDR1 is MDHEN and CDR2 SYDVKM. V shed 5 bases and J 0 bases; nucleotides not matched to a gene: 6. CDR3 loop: CASSDQGTSSYEQYF. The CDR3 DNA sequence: TGTGCCAGCAGTGACCAGGGGACTAGCTCCTACGAGCAGTACTTC.

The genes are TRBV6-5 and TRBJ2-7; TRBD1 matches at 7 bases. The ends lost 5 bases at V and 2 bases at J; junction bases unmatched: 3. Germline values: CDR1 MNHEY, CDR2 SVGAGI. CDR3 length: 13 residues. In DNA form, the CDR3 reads TGTGCCAGCAGTCTGGGGACAGCCTACGAGCAGTACTTC. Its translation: CASSLGTAYEQYF.

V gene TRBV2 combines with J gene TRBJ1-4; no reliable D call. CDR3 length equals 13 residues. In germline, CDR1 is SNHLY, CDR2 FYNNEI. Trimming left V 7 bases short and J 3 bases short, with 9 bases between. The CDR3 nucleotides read TGTGCCAGCACCCCGAGTCCTAATGAAAAACTGTTTTTT. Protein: CASTPSPNEKLFF.

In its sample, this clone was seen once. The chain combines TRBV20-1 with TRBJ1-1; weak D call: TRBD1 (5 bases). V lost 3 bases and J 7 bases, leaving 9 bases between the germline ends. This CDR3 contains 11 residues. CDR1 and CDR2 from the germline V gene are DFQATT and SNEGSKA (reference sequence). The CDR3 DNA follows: TGCAGTGCTAGGGGGGGAAATGAAGCTTTCTTT. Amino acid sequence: CSARGGNEAFF.

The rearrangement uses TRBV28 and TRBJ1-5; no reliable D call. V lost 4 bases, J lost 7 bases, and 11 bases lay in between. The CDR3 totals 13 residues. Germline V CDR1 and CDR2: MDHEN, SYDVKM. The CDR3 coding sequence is TGTGCCAGCAGTTGGTTTCGGGGACAGCCCCAGCATTTT. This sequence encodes CASSWFRGQPQHF.

The CDR3 DNA reads TGTGCCAGCAGGCCCCCTATTTCGGGGAACACTGAAGCTTTCTTT. Translation: CASRPPISGNTEAFF. This chain links TRBV2 with TRBJ1-1; D uncertain. Germline V gene lookup returns CDR1 SNHLY and CDR2 FYNNEI. V shed 6 bases and J shed 1 base, with 15 bases lying between them. The length of the CDR3 is 15 residues.

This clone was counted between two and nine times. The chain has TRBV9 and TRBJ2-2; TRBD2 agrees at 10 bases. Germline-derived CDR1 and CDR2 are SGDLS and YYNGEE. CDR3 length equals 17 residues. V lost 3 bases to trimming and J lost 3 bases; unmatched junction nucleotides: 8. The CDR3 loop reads CASSGAVLAGDTGELFF. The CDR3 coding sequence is TGTGCCAGCAGCGGAGCTGTCCTAGCGGGAGACACCGGGGAGCTGTTTTTT.

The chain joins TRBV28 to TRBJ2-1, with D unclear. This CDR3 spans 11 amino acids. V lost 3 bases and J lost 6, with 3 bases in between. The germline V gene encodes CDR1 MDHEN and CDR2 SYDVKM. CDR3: CASSFSNEQFF. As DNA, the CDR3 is TGTGCCAGCAGTTTCTCCAATGAGCAGTTCTTC.

The CDR3 DNA reads as TGTGCCAGCAGGGCGACAGGGGCCCCCTCTTATGGCTACACCTTC. It yields the protein CASRATGAPSYGYTF. This chain uses TRBV27 with TRBJ1-2, with TRBD1 identical over 8 bases. Germline V CDR1 and CDR2: MNHEY, SMNVEV (reference sequence). CDR3 length: 15 amino acids. The V segment lost 6 bases and the J segment 5 bases; nucleotides outside the gene matches: 11.

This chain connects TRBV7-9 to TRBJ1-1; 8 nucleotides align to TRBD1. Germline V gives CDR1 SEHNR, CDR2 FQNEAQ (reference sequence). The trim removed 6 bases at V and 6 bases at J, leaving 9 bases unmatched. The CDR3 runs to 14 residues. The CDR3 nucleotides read TGTGCCAGCAGTTGGACAGGGACGGGGGCTGAAGCTTTCTTT. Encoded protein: CASSWTGTGAEAFF.

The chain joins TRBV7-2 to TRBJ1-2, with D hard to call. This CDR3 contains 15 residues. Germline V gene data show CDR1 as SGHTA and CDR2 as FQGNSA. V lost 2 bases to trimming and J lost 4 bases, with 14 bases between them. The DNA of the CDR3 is TGTGCCAGCAGCTTATCGCCCGCGACAAGCTATGGCTACACCTTC. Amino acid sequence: CASSLSPATSYGYTF.

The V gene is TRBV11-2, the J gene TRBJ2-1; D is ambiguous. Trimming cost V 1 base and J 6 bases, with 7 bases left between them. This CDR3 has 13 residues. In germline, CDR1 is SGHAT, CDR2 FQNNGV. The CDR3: CASSLVQSNEQFF. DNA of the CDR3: TGTGCCAGCAGCTTAGTACAGAGCAATGAGCAGTTCTTC.

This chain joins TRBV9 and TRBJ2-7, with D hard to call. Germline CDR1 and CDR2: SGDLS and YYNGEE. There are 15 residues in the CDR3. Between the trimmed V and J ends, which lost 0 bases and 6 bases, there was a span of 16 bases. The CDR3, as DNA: TGTGCCAGCAGCGTAGCCGCGTTATCAACGCTCGAGCAGTACTTC. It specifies CASSVAALSTLEQYF.

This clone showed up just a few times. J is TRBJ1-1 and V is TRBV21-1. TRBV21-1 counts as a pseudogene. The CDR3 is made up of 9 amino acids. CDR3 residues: CASSAGAFF. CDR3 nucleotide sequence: TGTGCCAGCAGCGCGGGAGCTTTCTTT.